The 6 T cell receptor beta chains given below trace back to one sample, sequenced in a study of blood T cell repertoires in COVID-19. Data came from immunoSEQ multiplex PCR; TCRdb stores just in-frame clones and leaves some out. Of about 410,000 clones listed, roughly 88% are singletons. Sequencing was performed on PBMCs or T cells enriched from blood (not recorded which). The receptors come from a man between 18 and 29 years old who had recovered from COVID-19.

The CDR3 region is CASSFMGPGELFF. In DNA form, the CDR3 reads TGTGCCAGCAGCTTCATGGGGCCCGGGGAGCTGTTTTTT. The rearrangement uses TRBV5-6 and TRBJ2-2; maybe TRBD1 (5 bases). CDR3 length: 13 residues. CDR1 and CDR2 from the germline V gene are SGHDT and YYEEEE. Trimming removed 2 bases at V and 6 bases at J, with 8 bases between.

The rearrangement joins TRBV9 to TRBJ2-3; D might be TRBD2 (6 bases). V was shortened by 4 bases and J by 1 base, with 16 bases between the two germline ends. CDR1 is SGDLS, CDR2 YYNGEE, per germline. CDR3 size: 16 residues. CDR3 sequence: CASSTSEGLGTDTQYF. The CDR3 DNA reads TGTGCCAGCAGCACCTCGGAGGGCCTGGGCACAGATACGCAGTATTTT.

The rearrangement uses TRBV10-3 and TRBJ2-7, with D perhaps matching TRBD2 (6 bases). V lost 3 bases and J lost 2, with 14 bases in between. The CDR3 is made up of 15 amino acids. Germline V gives CDR1 ENHRY, CDR2 SYGVKD. The CDR3 region has the DNA TGTGCCATCAGTGACCCCGGGACTGGGACCTACGAGCAGTACTTC. Its translation: CAISDPGTGTYEQYF.

V gene TRBV2 combines with J gene TRBJ2-7; possibly TRBD2 for D (5 bases). The CDR3 is 14 amino acids. V was trimmed by 2 bases and J by 3 bases, leaving 11 bases between them. Germline CDR1 reads SNHLY; CDR2 reads FYNNEI. CDR3 sequence: CASSELAGLYEQYF. The CDR3 nucleotides are TGTGCCAGCAGTGAATTGGCAGGACTCTACGAGCAGTACTTC.

V gene TRBV28 combines with J gene TRBJ1-2; D not certain. Trimming took 1 base from V and 4 from J, leaving 13 bases between them. Per germline, CDR1 MDHEN and CDR2 SYDVKM. This CDR3 has 15 amino acids. This CDR3 reads CASSLSSPPGYGYTF. CDR3 DNA: TGTGCCAGCAGTTTATCAAGCCCCCCAGGCTATGGCTACACCTTC.

The CDR3 here is CASSAGRRSEAFF. For the CDR3, the DNA is TGTGCCAGCAGTGCGGGCAGACGCTCCGAAGCTTTCTTT. The chain combines TRBV12-3 or TRBV12-4 with TRBJ1-1; no reliable D call. The CDR3 is 13 residues long. Trimming shortened V by 5 bases and J by 8 bases, and 15 bases separated the two germline ends.